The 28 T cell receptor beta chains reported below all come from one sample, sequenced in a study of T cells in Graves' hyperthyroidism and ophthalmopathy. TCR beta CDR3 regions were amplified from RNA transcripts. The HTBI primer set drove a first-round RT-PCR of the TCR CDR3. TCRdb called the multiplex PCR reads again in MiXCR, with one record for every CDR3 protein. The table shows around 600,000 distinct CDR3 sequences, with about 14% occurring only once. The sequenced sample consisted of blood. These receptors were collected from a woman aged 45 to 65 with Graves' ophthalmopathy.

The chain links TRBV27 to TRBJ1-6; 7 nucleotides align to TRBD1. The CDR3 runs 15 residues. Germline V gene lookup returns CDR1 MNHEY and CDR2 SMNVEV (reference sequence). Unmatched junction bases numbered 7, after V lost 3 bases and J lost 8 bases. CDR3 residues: CASSFVQGVDSPLHF. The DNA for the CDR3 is TGTGCCAGCAGTTTTGTTCAGGGGGTAGATTCACCCCTCCACTTT.

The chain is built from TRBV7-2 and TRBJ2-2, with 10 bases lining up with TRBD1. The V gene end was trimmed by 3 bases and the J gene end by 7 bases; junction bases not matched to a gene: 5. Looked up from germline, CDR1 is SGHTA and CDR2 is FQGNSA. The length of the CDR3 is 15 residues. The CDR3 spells CASSFDRGQVGELFF. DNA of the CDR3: TGTGCCAGCAGCTTTGACAGGGGGCAGGTCGGGGAGCTGTTTTTT.

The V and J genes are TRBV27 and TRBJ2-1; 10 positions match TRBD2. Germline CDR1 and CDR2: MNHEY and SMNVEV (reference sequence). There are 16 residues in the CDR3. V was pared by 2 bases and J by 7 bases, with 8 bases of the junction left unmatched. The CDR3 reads CASSLPITSGINEQFF. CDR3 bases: TGTGCCAGCAGTTTACCAATAACTAGCGGGATTAATGAGCAGTTCTTC.

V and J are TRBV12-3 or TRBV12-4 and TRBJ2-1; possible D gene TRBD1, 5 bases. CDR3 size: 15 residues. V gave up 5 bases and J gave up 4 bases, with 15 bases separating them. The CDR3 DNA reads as TGTGCCAGCAGTCCCTTAAGGACACAATACAATGAGCAGTTCTTC. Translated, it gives CASSPLRTQYNEQFF.

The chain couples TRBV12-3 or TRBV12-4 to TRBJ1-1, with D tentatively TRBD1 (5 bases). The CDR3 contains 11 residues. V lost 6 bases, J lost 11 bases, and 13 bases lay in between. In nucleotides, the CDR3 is TGTGCCAGCAGGGGGGTGGTGGATGCTTTCTTT. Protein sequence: CASRGVVDAFF.

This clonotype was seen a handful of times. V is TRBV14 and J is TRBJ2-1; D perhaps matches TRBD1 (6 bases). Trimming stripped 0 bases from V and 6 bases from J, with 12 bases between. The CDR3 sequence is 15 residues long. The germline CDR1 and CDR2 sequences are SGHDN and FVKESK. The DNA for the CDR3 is TGTGCCAGCAGCCAAGATCCTTCAGGGGTCAATGAGCAGTTCTTC. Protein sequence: CASSQDPSGVNEQFF.

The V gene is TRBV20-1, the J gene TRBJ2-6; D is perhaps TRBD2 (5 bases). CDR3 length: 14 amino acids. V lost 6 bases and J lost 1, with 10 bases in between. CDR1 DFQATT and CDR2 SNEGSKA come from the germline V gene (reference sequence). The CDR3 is CSAVLVSGANVLTF. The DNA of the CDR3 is TGCAGTGCCGTACTAGTATCTGGGGCCAACGTCCTGACTTTC.

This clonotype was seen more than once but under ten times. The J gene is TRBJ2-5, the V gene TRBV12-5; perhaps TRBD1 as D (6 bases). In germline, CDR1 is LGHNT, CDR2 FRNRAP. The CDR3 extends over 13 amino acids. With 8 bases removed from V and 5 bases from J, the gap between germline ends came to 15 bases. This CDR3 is CASHWSGAETQYF. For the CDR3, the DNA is TGTGCTAGTCATTGGTCAGGGGCGGAGACCCAGTACTTC. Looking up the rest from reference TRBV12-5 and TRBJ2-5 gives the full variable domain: DARVTQTPRHKVTEMGQEVTMRCQPILGHNTVFWYRQTMMQGLELLAYFRNRAPLDDSGMPKDRFSAEMPDATLATLKIQPSEPRDSAVYFCASHWSGAETQYFGPGTRLLVL.

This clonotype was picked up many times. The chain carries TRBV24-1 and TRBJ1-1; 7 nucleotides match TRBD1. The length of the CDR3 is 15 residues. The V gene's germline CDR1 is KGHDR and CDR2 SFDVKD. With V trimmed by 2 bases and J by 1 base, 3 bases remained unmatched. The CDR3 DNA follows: TGTGCCACCAGTGATTCCAGGACAGGGAACACTGAAGCTTTCTTT. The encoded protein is CATSDSRTGNTEAFF.

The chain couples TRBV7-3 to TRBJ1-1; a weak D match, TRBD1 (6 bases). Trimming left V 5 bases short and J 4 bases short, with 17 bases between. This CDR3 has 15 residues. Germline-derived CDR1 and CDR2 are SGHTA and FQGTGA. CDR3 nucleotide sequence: TGTGCCAGCAGCCTCAACAGGGCCAAGAGCACTGAAGCTTTCTTT. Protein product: CASSLNRAKSTEAFF.

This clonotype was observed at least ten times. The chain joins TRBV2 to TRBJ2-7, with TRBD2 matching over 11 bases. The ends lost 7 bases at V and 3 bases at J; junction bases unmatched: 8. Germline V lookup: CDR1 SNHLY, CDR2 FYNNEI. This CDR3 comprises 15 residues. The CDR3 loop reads CASTLAGVIVYEQYF. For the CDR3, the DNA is TGTGCCAGCACACTAGCGGGAGTTATTGTCTACGAGCAGTACTTC.

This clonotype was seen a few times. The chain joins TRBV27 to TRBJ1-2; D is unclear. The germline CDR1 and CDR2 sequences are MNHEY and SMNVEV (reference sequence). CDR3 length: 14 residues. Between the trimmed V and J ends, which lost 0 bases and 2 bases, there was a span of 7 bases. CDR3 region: CASSLSGMNYGYTF. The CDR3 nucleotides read TGTGCCAGCAGTTTATCAGGGATGAACTATGGCTACACCTTC.

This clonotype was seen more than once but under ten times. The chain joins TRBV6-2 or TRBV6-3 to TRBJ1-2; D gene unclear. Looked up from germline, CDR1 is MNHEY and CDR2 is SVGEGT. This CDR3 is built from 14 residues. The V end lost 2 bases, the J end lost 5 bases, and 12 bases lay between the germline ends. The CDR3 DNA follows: TGTGCCAGCAGTTACGCCTCAGGAGGTTATGGCTACACCTTC. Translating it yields CASSYASGGYGYTF.

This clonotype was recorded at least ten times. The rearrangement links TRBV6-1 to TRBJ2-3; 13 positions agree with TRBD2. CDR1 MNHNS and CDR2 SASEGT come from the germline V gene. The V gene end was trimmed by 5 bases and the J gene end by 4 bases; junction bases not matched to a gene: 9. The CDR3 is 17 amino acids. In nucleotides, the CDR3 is TGTGCCAGCAGTTCGGGGAGGACTAGCGGGAGTGCAGATACGCAGTATTTT. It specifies CASSSGRTSGSADTQYF.

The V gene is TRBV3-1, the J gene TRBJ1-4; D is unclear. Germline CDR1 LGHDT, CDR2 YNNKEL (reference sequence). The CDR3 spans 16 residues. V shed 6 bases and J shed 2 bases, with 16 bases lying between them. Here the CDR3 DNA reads TGTGCCAGCAGTCCAGACCCACGGAGGACTAATGAAAAACTGTTTTTT. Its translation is CASSPDPRRTNEKLFF.

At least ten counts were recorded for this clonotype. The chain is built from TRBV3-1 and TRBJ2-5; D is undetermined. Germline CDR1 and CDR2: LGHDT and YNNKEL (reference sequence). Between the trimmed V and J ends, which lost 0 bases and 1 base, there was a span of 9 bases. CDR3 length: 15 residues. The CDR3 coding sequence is TGTGCCAGCAGCCAAGATGGAGCGAGCCAAGAGACCCAGTACTTC. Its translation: CASSQDGASQETQYF.

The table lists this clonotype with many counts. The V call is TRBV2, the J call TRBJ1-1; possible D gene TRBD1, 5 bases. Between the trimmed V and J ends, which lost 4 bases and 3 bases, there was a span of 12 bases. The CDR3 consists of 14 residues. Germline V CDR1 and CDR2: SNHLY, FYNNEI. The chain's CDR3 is CASSVRGKDTEAFF. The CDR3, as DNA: TGTGCCAGCAGTGTACGGGGGAAAGACACTGAAGCTTTCTTT.

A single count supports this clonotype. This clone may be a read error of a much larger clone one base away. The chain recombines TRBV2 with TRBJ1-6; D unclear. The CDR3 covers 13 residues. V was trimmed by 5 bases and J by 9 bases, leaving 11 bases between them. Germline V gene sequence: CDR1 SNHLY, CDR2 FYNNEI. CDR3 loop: CASSFGEPSPLHF. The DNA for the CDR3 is TGTGCCAGCAGTTTTGGAGAACCTTCACCCCTCCACTTT. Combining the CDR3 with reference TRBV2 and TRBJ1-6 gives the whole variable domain EPEVTQTPSHQVTQMGQEVILRCVPISNHLYFYWYRQILGQKVEFLVSFYNNEISEKSEIFDDQFSVERPDGSNFTLKIRSTKLEDSAMYFCASSFGEPSPLHFGNGTRLTVT.

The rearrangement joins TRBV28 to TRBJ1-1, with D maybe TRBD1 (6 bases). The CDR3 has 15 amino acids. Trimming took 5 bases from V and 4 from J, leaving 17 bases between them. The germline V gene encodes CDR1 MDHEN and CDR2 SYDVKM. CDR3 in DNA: TGTGCCAGCAGTCCACCACAGGGCGTGGGCACTGAAGCTTTCTTT. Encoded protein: CASSPPQGVGTEAFF.

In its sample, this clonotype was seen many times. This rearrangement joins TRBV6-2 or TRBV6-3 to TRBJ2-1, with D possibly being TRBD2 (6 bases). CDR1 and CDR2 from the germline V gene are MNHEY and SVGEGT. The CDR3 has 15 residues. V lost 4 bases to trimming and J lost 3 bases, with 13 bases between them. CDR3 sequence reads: CASSFGGNLYNEQFF. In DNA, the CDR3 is TGTGCCAGCAGTTTTGGCGGGAACCTCTACAATGAGCAGTTCTTC.

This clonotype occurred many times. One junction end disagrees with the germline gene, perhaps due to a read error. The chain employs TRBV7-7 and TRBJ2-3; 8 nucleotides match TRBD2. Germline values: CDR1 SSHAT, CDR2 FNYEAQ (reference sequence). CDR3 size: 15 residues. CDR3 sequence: CASSLGGTRLDTQYF. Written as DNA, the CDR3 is TGTGCTAGCAGCTTAGGCGGGACTAGATTGGATACGCAGTATTTT.

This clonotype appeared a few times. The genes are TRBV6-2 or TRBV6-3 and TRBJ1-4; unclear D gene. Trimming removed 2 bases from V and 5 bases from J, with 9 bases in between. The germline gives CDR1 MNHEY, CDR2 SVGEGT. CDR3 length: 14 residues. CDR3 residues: CASSYPRRNEKLFF. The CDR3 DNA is TGTGCCAGCAGTTACCCGAGAAGGAATGAAAAACTGTTTTTT.

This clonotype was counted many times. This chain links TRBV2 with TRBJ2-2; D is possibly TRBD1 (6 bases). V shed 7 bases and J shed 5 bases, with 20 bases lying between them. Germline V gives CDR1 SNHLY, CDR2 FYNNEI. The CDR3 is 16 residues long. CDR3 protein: CASINGVGAGTGELFF. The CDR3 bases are TGTGCCAGCATCAATGGTGTGGGGGCCGGGACCGGGGAGCTGTTTTTT. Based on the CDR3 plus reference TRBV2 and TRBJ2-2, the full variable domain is EPEVTQTPSHQVTQMGQEVILRCVPISNHLYFYWYRQILGQKVEFLVSFYNNEISEKSEIFDDQFSVERPDGSNFTLKIRSTKLEDSAMYFCASINGVGAGTGELFFGEGSRLTVL.

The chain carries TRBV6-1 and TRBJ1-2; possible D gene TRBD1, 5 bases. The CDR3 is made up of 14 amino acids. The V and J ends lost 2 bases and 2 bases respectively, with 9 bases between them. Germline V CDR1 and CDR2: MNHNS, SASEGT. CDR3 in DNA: TGTGCCAGCAGTGAACGGGGGGGGAACTATGGCTACACCTTC. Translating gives CASSERGGNYGYTF.

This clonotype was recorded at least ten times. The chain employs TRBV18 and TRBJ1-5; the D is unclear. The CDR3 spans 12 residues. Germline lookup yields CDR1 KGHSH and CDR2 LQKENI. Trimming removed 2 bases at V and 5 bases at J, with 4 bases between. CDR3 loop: CASSPDDQPQHF. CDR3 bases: TGTGCCAGCTCACCAGACGATCAGCCCCAGCATTTT.

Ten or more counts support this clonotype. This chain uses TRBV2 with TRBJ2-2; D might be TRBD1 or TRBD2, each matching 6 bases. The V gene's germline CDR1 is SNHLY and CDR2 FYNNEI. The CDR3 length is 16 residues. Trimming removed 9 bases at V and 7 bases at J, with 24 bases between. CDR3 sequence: CASGGFAARGDGELFF. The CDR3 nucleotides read TGTGCCAGTGGAGGCTTTGCGGCGAGGGGGGACGGGGAGCTGTTTTTT.

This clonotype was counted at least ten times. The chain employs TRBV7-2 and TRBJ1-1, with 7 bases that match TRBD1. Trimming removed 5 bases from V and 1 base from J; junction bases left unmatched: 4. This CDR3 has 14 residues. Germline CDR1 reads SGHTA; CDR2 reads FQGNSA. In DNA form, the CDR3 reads TGTGCCAGCAGCAGGGGACAGCCGAACACTGAAGCTTTCTTT. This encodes CASSRGQPNTEAFF. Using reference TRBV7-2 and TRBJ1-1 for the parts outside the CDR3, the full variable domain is GAGVSQSPSNKVTEKGKDVELRCDPISGHTALYWYRQSLGQGLEFLIYFQGNSAPDKSGLPSDRFSAERTGGSVSTLTIQRTQQEDSAVYLCASSRGQPNTEAFFGQGTRLTVV.

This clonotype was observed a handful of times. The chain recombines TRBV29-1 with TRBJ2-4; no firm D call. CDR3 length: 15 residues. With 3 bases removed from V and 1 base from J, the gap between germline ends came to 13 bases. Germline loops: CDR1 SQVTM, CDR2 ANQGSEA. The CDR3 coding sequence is TGCAGCGTTGAGGTGGGATACCCGGCCAAAAACATTCAGTACTTC. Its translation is CSVEVGYPAKNIQYF.